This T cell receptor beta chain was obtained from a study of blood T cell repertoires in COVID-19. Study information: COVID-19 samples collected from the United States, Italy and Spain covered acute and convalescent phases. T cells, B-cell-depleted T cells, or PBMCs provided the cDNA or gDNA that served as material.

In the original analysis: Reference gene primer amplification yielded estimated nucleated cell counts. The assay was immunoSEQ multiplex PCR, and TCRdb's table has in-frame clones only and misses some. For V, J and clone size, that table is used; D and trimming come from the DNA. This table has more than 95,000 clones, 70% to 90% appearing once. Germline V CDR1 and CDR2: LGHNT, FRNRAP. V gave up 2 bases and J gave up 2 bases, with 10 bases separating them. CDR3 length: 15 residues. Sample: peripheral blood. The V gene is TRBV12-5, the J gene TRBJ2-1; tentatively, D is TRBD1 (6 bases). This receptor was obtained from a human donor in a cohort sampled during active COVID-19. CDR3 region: CASGLSGTPYNEQFF. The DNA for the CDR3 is TGTGCTAGTGGTTTGTCAGGGACACCCTACAATGAGCAGTTCTTC.